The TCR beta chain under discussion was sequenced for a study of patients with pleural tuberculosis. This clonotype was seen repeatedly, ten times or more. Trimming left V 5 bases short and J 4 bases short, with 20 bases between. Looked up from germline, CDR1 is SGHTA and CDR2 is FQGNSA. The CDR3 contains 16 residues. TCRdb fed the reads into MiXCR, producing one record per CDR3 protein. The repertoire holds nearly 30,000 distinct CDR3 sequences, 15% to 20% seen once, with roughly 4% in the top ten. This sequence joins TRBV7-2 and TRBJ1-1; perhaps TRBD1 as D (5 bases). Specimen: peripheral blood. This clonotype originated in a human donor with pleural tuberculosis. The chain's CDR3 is CASSPPTTALGTEAFF. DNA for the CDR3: TGTGCCAGCAGCCCCCCTACGACAGCTTTGGGCACTGAAGCTTTCTTT.